This entry describes one TCR beta chain. Its antigen is still unknown. Germline loops: CDR1 MGHRA, CDR2 YSYEKL. The CDR3 runs 16 residues. Trimming cost V 0 bases and J 5 bases; bases outside gene matches: 8. The data are from a study of T cell repertoires in cytomegalovirus infection. About the study: Recently described HLA-C-restricted plus well-studied HLA-B-restricted CMV epitopes were used. Both CMV infection and a matching HLA type were indicated by public TCR beta signatures.

TCRdb reprocessed the reads with MiXCR, giving one entry per CDR3 protein. The data contain about 920,000 distinct CDR3 sequences, 30% to 40% of them singletons. General observations from the study: Dominating the ex vivo response were TCR beta clonotypes that were CMV-specific and HLA-C-restricted.

Sequenced here: cultured CD8+ T cells from PBMCs, sampled from culture after CMV antigen stimulation. The clonotype was recovered from a human donor in good health (CMV status not recorded). Some clones in this sample may be carry-over from other donors' samples. The V and J genes are TRBV4-1 and TRBJ1-2; TRBD1 aligns across 8 bases. The CDR3 is CASSQEEAGGIYGYTF. The CDR3 bases are TGCGCCAGCAGCCAAGAAGAAGCAGGGGGCATTTATGGCTACACCTTC.